The clone carrying this TCR beta chain was counted once. The antigen is not known. This record belongs to a study of T cell responses to AZD1222 COVID-19 vaccine. Profiling relied on immunoSEQ multiplex PCR, and the TCRdb table lists in-frame clones only, not all of them. The table lists about 140,000 clones, around 90% of them singletons. Study-wide points: The sample set comprised mostly white British donors with more females, and clonal diversity was possibly underestimated. The breadth and depth of Spike-specific TCRs increased once two AZD1222 doses had been given.

Trimming removed 6 bases at V and 8 bases at J, with 8 bases between. CDR3 length equals 11 residues. Germline CDR1 LGHDT, CDR2 YNNKEL (reference sequence). Here the sequenced sample was peripheral blood, taken 28 days after the second dose of the MenACWY control vaccine. The sequence was collected from an adult who received the MenACWY meningococcal vaccine as a control. This sequence joins TRBV3-1 (or the pseudogene TRBV3-2) and TRBJ2-1, with a weak D call TRBD2 (5 bases). CDR3 DNA: TGTGCCAGCAGGGGAGTCGATGAGCAGTTCTTC. Encoded protein: CASRGVDEQFF.